The T cell receptor (beta chain) described here comes from a study of shared clonotypes between healthy human individuals. Some clones are missing from TCRdb's copy, which holds only in-frame ones; the method was immunoSEQ multiplex PCR. Of approximately 840,000 clones detected, around 96% appear once; the ten largest clones hold about 0.25%. Germline loops: CDR1 MNHEY, CDR2 SMNVEV (reference sequence). The CDR3 consists of 16 residues. The V gene lost 4 bases and the J gene lost 5 bases, with 17 bases spanning the gap. The naive CD8 population came from CD45RO-negative cells selected for CCR7, without terminally differentiated effector memory CD45RA+ cells. This clone appeared a single time. What it binds is unknown. Study-wide results and limits: Clonotypes which were not shared had lower generation probabilities than clonotypes that all four donors shared. Between a handful of donors, naive CD4 clonotypes were shared at a level of around 5.1%.

This TCR was recovered from a young man in good health. The sample taken for sequencing was naive CD8+ T cells sorted from blood. The J gene is TRBJ2-2, the V gene TRBV27; D may match TRBD1 or TRBD2 (5 bases each). The CDR3 DNA sequence: TGTGCCAGCAGTTCGTCCCGGGACGGGATTACCGGGGAGCTGTTTTTT. Protein product: CASSSSRDGITGELFF.